This T cell receptor (beta chain) was obtained from a study of breast tumors, draining lymph nodes, adjacent tissues. Regarding the study as a whole: Luminal-like breast cancer showed significantly greater tumor-nontumor repertoire similarity than basal-like breast cancer did. The lymph node origin of tumor T cells was framed as consistent with a hypothesis, not demonstrated. Tumor TCR diversity was below lymph nodes but above nontumor tissue. Most tumor T cells seemingly derive from lymph node, then expand in tumor.

Using its own MiXCR run on the multiplex PCR reads, TCRdb lists one record per CDR3 protein. The data contain 150,000 to 250,000 distinct CDR3 sequences, over 25% of them singletons. In its sample, this clonotype was seen many times. Antigen: not known. Samples came from axillary lymph nodes draining the breast cancer. The length of the CDR3 is 14 residues. The germline V gene encodes CDR1 LGHDT and CDR2 YNNKEL (reference sequence). Trimming pared 2 bases from V and 3 bases from J, leaving 11 bases between. This TCR was sampled from a female donor with breast cancer. Some clones in this sample may be carry-over from other donors' samples. The sample was axillary lymph node tissue. V is TRBV3-1 and J is TRBJ2-7, with D unresolved. Written as DNA, the CDR3 is TGTGCCAGCAGCCAAAGATGGGGTATCTACGAGCAGTACTTC. Translating gives CASSQRWGIYEQYF.